The 8 T cell receptor beta chains below were found in one sample sequenced in a study of vaccination effects on CD4 cells after COVID-19. These TCRs' antigens remain unknown. Antigen-specific CD4+ T cells were expanded (with viral peptide pools) by the ViraFEST assay ahead of sequencing. Cells that had been cultured for roughly 9 days were the source of isolated CD4+ T cells. Every participant took two doses of the BNT162b2 or mRNA-1273 vaccine. Clones were read by immunoSEQ multiplex PCR, and TCRdb kept only the in-frame ones, dropping some. The sample holds approximately 83,000 clones; around four fifths are singletons and the top ten take about 1.2%. The starting material was CD4+ T cells from PBMCs cultured with HCoV-OC43 spike peptides, obtained after COVID-19 vaccination. Subset here: HCoV-OC43 spike overlapping peptide pool stimulation. These receptors all come from a human donor who received a COVID-19 vaccine.

The table lists this clone with a few counts. CDR3 coding DNA: TGTGCCAGCAGCTATAGCGGGGGGGCATACAATGAGCAGTTCTTC. It codes for CASSYSGGAYNEQFF. This chain joins TRBV7-2 and TRBJ2-1, with TRBD2 identical over 11 bases. Germline loops: CDR1 SGHTA, CDR2 FQGNSA. The CDR3 totals 15 residues. V lost 4 bases and J lost 4; bases outside the gene matches: 3.

The chain carries TRBV7-2 and TRBJ2-5; D tentatively fits TRBD1 or TRBD2 (6 bases each). CDR3 length equals 15 residues. The germline V and J ends were trimmed by 2 bases and 5 bases, with 15 bases remaining between them. Looked up from germline, CDR1 is SGHTA and CDR2 is FQGNSA. CDR3 residues: CASSLSVKGGETQYF. CDR3 bases: TGTGCCAGCAGCTTATCGGTCAAAGGGGGGGAGACCCAGTACTTC.

This chain uses TRBV7-9 with TRBJ2-7; 8 nucleotides line up with TRBD1. With 2 bases clipped from V and 4 bases from J, the junction kept 4 bases outside the gene matches. CDR3 length: 14 residues. Per germline, CDR1 SEHNR and CDR2 FQNEAQ (reference sequence). DNA of the CDR3: TGTGCCAGCAGCTTACAGGGGGCTGGGTACGAGCAGTACGTC. It specifies CASSLQGAGYEQYV.

The chain has TRBV6-5 and TRBJ1-4; D possibly corresponds to TRBD1 (5 bases). V was clipped by 4 bases and J by 7 bases, with 16 bases between them. The CDR3 covers 15 residues. Germline-derived CDR1 and CDR2 are MNHEY and SVGAGI. The CDR3 here is CASSLKGDLGEKLFF. In DNA, the CDR3 is TGTGCCAGCAGTTTAAAAGGGGATTTGGGTGAAAAACTGTTTTTT.

The chain recombines TRBV28 with TRBJ1-2; tentative D call: TRBD1 (6 bases). Between the trimmed V and J ends, which lost 7 bases and 0 bases, there was a span of 18 bases. Germline V gene sequence: CDR1 MDHEN, CDR2 SYDVKM. This CDR3 is built from 16 residues. The CDR3 loop is CASTAWGGWTNYGYTF. CDR3 sequence (DNA): TGTGCCAGCACGGCCTGGGGGGGCTGGACTAACTATGGCTACACCTTC.

V gene TRBV24-1 combines with J gene TRBJ2-3; D gene unclear. This CDR3 has 11 amino acids. The V gene lost 6 bases and the J gene lost 6 bases, with 6 bases spanning the gap. Germline loops: CDR1 KGHDR, CDR2 SFDVKD. DNA for the CDR3: TGTGCCACCAGTCGAATGGATACGCAGTATTTT. Translating gives CATSRMDTQYF.

This clone has a handful of counts. This CDR3 is CASTSGTSNTEAFF. CDR3 in DNA: TGTGCCAGTACTTCCGGGACATCGAACACTGAAGCTTTCTTT. The chain uses TRBV19 and TRBJ1-1; D is perhaps TRBD1 (6 bases). V was clipped by 7 bases and J by 1 base, with 13 bases between them. The CDR3 covers 14 residues. Germline V gene lookup returns CDR1 LNHDA and CDR2 SQIVND (reference sequence). Variable domain in full (rest from reference TRBV19 and TRBJ1-1): DGGITQSPKYLFRKEGQNVTLSCEQNLNHDAMYWYRQDPGQGLRLIYYSQIVNDFQKGDIAEGYSVSREKKESFPLTVTSAQKNPTAFYLCASTSGTSNTEAFFGQGTRLTVV.

This chain uses TRBV12-3 or TRBV12-4 with TRBJ1-1; D may be TRBD1 (6 bases). V lost 3 bases and J lost 12, with 14 bases in between. This CDR3 contains 12 residues. In DNA, the CDR3 is TGTGCCAGCAGTTTCTATCAGGGGATGTCTTTCTTT. It is translated as CASSFYQGMSFF.